The 12 T cell receptor beta chains below all came from one sample that was sequenced in a study of T cells in localized non-small cell lung cancer (dated by TCRdb to 2019 to 2021). Library construction relied on the immunoSEQ multiplex PCR assay. Sourced from immuneACCESS, this table was stored by TCRdb with only in-frame sequences that have V and J called. A share of the clones is absent; for the studies checked, an unresolved V gene accounts for under half, and the remainder has no known explanation. The sample contains approximately 76,000 clones, more than 70% of them found a single time. Nearly 9.5% of the sample comes from the top ten. This specimen consisted of peripheral blood, obtained before any cancer treatment. The source of these receptors is a female donor at least 60 years old with stage I lung adenocarcinoma.

The CDR3 DNA reads TGTGCTAGTGTCCTGGGAACCAACACTGAAGCTTTCTTT. It translates to CASVLGTNTEAFF. V and J are TRBV12-5 and TRBJ1-1; D uncertain. The CDR3 contains 13 residues. Germline V lookup: CDR1 LGHNT, CDR2 FRNRAP. The germline V and J ends were trimmed by 7 bases and 2 bases, with 11 bases remaining between them.

The rearrangement uses TRBV11-3 and TRBJ2-5, with TRBD2 matching over 8 bases. V gave up 4 bases and J gave up 5 bases; unmatched junction bases: 15. Germline lookup yields CDR1 SGHNT and CDR2 YENEEA. This CDR3 contains 17 residues. The CDR3 spells CASSSGRSGSGGETQYF. CDR3 sequence (DNA): TGTGCCAGCAGCTCAGGCCGGAGCGGGAGTGGTGGGGAGACCCAGTACTTC. The complete variable domain, with remaining parts taken from reference TRBV11-3 and TRBJ2-5, reads EAGVVQSPRYKIIEKKQPVAFWCNPISGHNTLYWYLQNLGQGPELLIRYENEEAVDDSQLPKDRFSAERLKGVDSTLKIQPAELGDSAVYLCASSSGRSGSGGETQYFGPGTRLLVL.

This chain joins TRBV28 and TRBJ1-4; TRBD1 matches at 7 bases. There are 12 residues in the CDR3. The V gene end was trimmed by 10 bases and the J gene end by 7 bases; junction bases not matched to a gene: 6. Germline loops: CDR1 MDHEN, CDR2 SYDVKM. The CDR3: CATTGVREKLFF. The CDR3, as DNA: TGTGCCACAACAGGGGTACGTGAAAAACTGTTTTTT.

The chain uses TRBV2 and TRBJ2-7, with D uncertain. This CDR3 is 14 amino acids long. Per germline, CDR1 SNHLY and CDR2 FYNNEI. V lost 7 bases to trimming and J lost 0 bases, with 13 bases between them. The CDR3: CASTRTHTSYEQYF. The CDR3 DNA reads as TGTGCCAGCACGCGGACCCACACCTCCTACGAGCAGTACTTC.

The CDR3 here is CASSSGLAGVVDTQYF. DNA of the CDR3: TGTGCCAGCAGCTCGGGACTAGCGGGGGTGGTAGATACGCAGTATTTT. The chain uses TRBV11-2 and TRBJ2-3; 14 bases align to TRBD2. This CDR3 has 16 residues. Per the germline V gene, CDR1 is SGHAT and CDR2 is FQNNGV. With 4 bases clipped from V and 5 bases from J, the junction kept 5 bases outside the gene matches.

By share, this clone ranks as medium-sized. This chain connects TRBV19 to TRBJ1-2; D perhaps matches TRBD1 (5 bases). V gave up 5 bases and J gave up 8 bases, with 21 bases separating them. CDR1 is LNHDA and CDR2 is SQIVND in the germline V gene (reference sequence). CDR3 length: 15 amino acids. CDR3 residues: CASSQTPGSQGGYTF. CDR3 bases: TGTGCCAGTAGTCAAACTCCAGGGAGTCAGGGCGGCTACACCTTC.

Written as DNA, the CDR3 is TGTGCCAGCAGCCAAGTTACAGGGTTTGAGGGGACGACCCAGTACTTC. Translating it yields CASSQVTGFEGTTQYF. The V call is TRBV14, the J call TRBJ2-5, with TRBD1 as a possible D gene (6 bases). The CDR3 contains 16 residues. Trimming pared 1 base from V and 7 bases from J, leaving 19 bases between. Germline V gives CDR1 SGHDN, CDR2 FVKESK.

The J gene is TRBJ2-2, the V gene TRBV2; D not resolved. Germline values: CDR1 SNHLY, CDR2 FYNNEI. The CDR3 extends over 11 amino acids. V lost 5 bases and J 7 bases, leaving 5 bases between the germline ends. CDR3: CASSFVGELFF. CDR3 bases: TGTGCCAGCAGTTTTGTCGGGGAGCTGTTTTTT.

J is TRBJ1-2 and V is TRBV7-8, with D perhaps matching TRBD1 (5 bases). The ends were cut back, 5 bases at V and 3 bases at J, with 19 bases in the middle. Germline V gene sequence: CDR1 SGHVS, CDR2 FQNEAQ. The CDR3 sequence is 16 residues long. The chain's CDR3 is CASSHMTTQGHYGYTF. DNA for the CDR3: TGTGCCAGCAGCCACATGACCACGCAGGGACACTATGGCTACACCTTC.

Turning to this clone: The identical CDR3 is also encoded by other nucleotide sequences in the sample. The rearrangement joins TRBV28 to TRBJ1-5; D is unclear. This CDR3 is built from 15 residues. Germline loops: CDR1 MDHEN, CDR2 SYDVKM. The V end was cut by 1 base, the J end by 2 bases, with 9 bases between. The CDR3 loop is CASSLSLAGNQPQHF. Written as DNA, the CDR3 is TGTGCCAGCAGTTTATCTCTCGCGGGCAATCAGCCCCAGCATTTT.

The chain carries TRBV19 and TRBJ2-7; D is possibly TRBD2 (5 bases). V was clipped by 5 bases and J by 2 bases, with 10 bases between them. This CDR3 region has 13 residues. The germline CDR1 and CDR2 sequences are LNHDA and SQIVND (reference sequence). The DNA of the CDR3 is TGTGCCAGTAGTCCGGGGTCTGCCTACGAGCAGTACTTC. This sequence encodes CASSPGSAYEQYF.

The rearrangement links TRBV19 to TRBJ2-2; 8 bases line up with TRBD1. CDR1 and CDR2 (germline): LNHDA, SQIVND (reference sequence). There are 17 residues in the CDR3. Unmatched junction bases numbered 7, after V lost 2 bases and J lost 2 bases. The CDR3 loop is CASSIRGTGGNTGELFF. The CDR3 nucleotides read TGTGCCAGTAGTATACGGGGGACAGGCGGAAACACCGGGGAGCTGTTTTTT.